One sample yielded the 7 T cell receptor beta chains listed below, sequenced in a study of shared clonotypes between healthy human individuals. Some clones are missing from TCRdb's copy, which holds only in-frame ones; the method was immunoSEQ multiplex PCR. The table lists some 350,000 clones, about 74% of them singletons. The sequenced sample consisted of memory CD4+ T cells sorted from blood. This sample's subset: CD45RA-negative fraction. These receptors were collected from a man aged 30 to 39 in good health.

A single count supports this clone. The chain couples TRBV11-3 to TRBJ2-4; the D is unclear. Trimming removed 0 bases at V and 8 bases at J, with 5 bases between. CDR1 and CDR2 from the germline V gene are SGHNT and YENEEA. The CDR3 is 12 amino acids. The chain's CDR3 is CASSLDGYIQYF. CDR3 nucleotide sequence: TGTGCCAGCAGCTTAGATGGGTACATTCAGTACTTC.

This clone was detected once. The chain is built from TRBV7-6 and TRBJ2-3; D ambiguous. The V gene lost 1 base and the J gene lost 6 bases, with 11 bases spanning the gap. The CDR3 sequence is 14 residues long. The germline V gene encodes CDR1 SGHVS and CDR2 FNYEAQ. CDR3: CASSLEVTSDTQYF. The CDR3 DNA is TGTGCCAGCAGCTTAGAAGTGACTTCGGATACGCAGTATTTT.

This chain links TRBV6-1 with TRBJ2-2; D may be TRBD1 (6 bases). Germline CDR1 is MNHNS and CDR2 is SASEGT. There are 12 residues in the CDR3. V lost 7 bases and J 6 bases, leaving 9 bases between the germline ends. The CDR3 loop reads CASKWGPGELFF. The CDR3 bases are TGTGCCAGCAAGTGGGGGCCCGGGGAGCTGTTTTTT.

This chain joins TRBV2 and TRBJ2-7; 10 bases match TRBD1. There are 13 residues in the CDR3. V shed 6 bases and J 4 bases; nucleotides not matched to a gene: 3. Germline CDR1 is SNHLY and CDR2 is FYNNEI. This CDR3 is CASRPGQGYEQYF. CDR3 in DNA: TGTGCCAGCAGGCCGGGACAGGGGTACGAGCAGTACTTC.

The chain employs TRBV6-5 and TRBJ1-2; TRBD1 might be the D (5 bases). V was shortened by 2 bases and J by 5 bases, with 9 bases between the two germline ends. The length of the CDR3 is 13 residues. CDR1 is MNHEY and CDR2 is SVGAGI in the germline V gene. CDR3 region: CASSYRGGYGYTF. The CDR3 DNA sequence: TGTGCCAGCAGTTACAGGGGCGGTTATGGCTACACCTTC.

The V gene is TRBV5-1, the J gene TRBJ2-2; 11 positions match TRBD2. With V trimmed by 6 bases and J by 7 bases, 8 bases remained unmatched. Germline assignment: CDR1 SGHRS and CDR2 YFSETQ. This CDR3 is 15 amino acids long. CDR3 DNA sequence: TGCGCCAGCACCCAAACCGGGACTAGCGGCGGGGAGCTGTTTTTT. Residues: CASTQTGTSGGELFF.

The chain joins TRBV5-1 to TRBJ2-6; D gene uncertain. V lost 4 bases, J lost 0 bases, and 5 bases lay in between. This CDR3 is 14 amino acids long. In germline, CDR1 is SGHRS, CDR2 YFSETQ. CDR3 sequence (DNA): TGCGCCAGCAGCCACACCTCTGGGGCCAACGTCCTGACTTTC. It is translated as CASSHTSGANVLTF.